These T cell receptor beta chains were read from a single sample in a study of cytomegalovirus exposure and HLA in healthy donors. Produced via immunoSEQ multiplex PCR; TCRdb's table is partial and in-frame only. The sample yields more than 95,000 clones, approximately 80% seen once. Sequenced material: PBMCs. The source of these receptors is a man aged 25-45 years in good health and CMV-seronegative. Each CDR3 is given without its conserved first and last residue. Fields, in order: V gene, J gene, CDR3 protein.

TRBV27	TRBJ2-1	ASSSQGPYNEQF
TRBV7-2	TRBJ2-3	ASSLRASGGTTTDTQY
TRBV5-1	TRBJ2-1	ASSPGTAVYNEQF
TRBV15	TRBJ1-5	ATSRAGGRQPQH
TRBV5-1	TRBJ1-3	ASSLGSFGNTIY
TRBV5-1	TRBJ1-2	ASSSGQALVEYGYT
TRBV7-8	TRBJ2-7	ASSPNLAGLSYEQY
TRBV27	TRBJ1-2	ASKQAAMYGYT
TRBV19	TRBJ1-2	ASSIDRYDYGYT
TRBV30	TRBJ1-5	AWSVTGNQPQH
TRBV7-8	TRBJ2-3	ASGTASTDTQY
TRBV6-6	TRBJ1-1	ASLGAEAF
TRBV5-1	TRBJ2-7	ASSKDRADEQY
TRBV6-5	TRBJ2-3	ATLTSGHTQY
TRBV5-1	TRBJ2-2	ASSFWTSGTIDGELF
TRBV18	TRBJ1-1	ASSPLGQGAFRAEAF
TRBV6-1	TRBJ1-1	ASREIGTENTEAF
TRBV5-6	TRBJ2-7	ASSYGQGAYEQY
TRBV28	TRBJ1-2	ASSLTGGWGYT
TRBV6-1	TRBJ1-5	ASSEDPRQGLNQPQH
TRBV19	TRBJ2-7	ASSTEGGRNEQY
TRBV28	TRBJ1-6	ASSLSGASSYNSPLH
TRBV25-1	TRBJ2-7	ASGGQSYEQY
TRBV2	TRBJ1-1	ASLGGRIAF
TRBV19	TRBJ1-6	ASSLDRNFHYNSPLH
TRBV9	TRBJ2-7	ASSRTGAVEQY